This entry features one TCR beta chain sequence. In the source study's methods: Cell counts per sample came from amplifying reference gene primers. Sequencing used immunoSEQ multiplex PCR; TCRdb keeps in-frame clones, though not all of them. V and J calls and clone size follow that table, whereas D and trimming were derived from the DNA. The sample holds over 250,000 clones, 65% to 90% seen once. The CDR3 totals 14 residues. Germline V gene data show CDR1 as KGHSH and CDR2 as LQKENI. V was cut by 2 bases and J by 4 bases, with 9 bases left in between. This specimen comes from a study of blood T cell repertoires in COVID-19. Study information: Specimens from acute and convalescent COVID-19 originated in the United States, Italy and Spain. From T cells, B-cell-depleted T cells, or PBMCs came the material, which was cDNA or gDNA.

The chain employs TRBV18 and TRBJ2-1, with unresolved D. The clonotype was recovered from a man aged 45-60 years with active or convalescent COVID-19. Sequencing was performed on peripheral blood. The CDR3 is CASSPYTIYNEQFF. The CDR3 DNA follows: TGTGCCAGCTCACCATACACAATTTACAATGAGCAGTTCTTC.